Sequencing of this T cell receptor (beta chain) was carried out in a study of vaccination effects on CD4 cells after COVID-19. CDR1 is WSHSY, CDR2 SAAADI, per germline. V was shortened by 9 bases and J by 1 base, with 12 bases between the two germline ends. CDR3 size: 13 residues. Repertoires were generated with immunoSEQ multiplex PCR, while TCRdb's copy carries only in-frame clones and drops some. The sample contains 50,000 or so clones, approximately 75% of which appear only once. Worth noting for this clone: Its antigen is as yet unknown.

Before sequencing took place, the ViraFEST assay used viral peptide pools to expand antigen-specific CD4+ T cells. Isolating CD4+ T cells followed approximately 9 days of culture. Vaccine recipients lacked prior SARS-CoV-2 infection and had negative nucleocapsid antibodies. The TCR sequence derives from a human donor who received a COVID-19 vaccine. The rearrangement joins TRBV10-2 to TRBJ1-1; the D gene is possibly TRBD1 (6 bases). Here the sequenced sample was CD4+ T cells from PBMCs cultured with HCoV-OC43 spike peptides, taken before COVID-19 vaccination. The subset here: HCoV-OC43 spike overlapping peptide pool stimulation. The CDR3 reads CASSTGRNTEAFF. The DNA of the CDR3 is TGCGCCAGTTCGACAGGACGGAACACTGAAGCTTTCTTT.